This TCR beta chain is from a study of CD8 T cells in ankylosing spondylitis. General study points: Blood from ankylosing spondylitis patients appeared to carry a characteristic roughly eight-variant TCR beta motif. A number of the motif variants had already been described in reactive arthritis synovial fluid and blood.

It was by quantitative 5'-RACE with molecular barcodes that TCR beta libraries were made. One entry per CDR3 protein, called by TCRdb with MiXCR from the 5' RACE reads. The top ten clones hold about 10% of a sample with 150,000 to 200,000 distinct CDR3 sequences, roughly 13% of them seen once. This clonotype was detected many times. What it recognizes is unknown. The origin of this receptor is a female donor with ankylosing spondylitis or in good health (not recorded which). Sequencing used blood, either unsorted or a sorted T cell fraction (not recorded which).

CDR3 loop: CAIRTSGTYEQYF. In DNA form, the CDR3 reads TGTGCCATCCGGACTAGCGGAACCTACGAGCAGTACTTC. The chain links TRBV6-2 or TRBV6-3 to TRBJ2-7, with 10 bases fitting TRBD2. This CDR3 comprises 13 residues. The V and J ends lost 10 bases and 2 bases, in that order; junction bases with no gene match: 5. CDR1 and CDR2 (germline): MNHEY, SVGEGT.